This T cell receptor (beta chain) was recovered during a study of T cells expressing NK-cell markers. About the research overall: The study drew TCR beta repertoires from sorted CD3+CD56+NKG2C+, CD3+CD56+NKG2C- and CD3+CD56-NKG2C+ T cells. Seven sequenced donors out of eight were HCMV-seropositive, one seronegative. Study-wide results and caveats: The HCMV specificity of the expanded NKG2C+ T cell clones stayed unresolved.

For this clonotype: As yet, its antigen is unknown.

TCRdb re-analyzed the 5' RACE reads; it lists each CDR3 protein once, without DNA. The sample has around 550,000 distinct CDR3 sequences, and its top ten clones hold roughly 3.6%. Specimen: blood T cells: a sorted CD56 or NKG2C T cell subset, CD4+ or CD8+ T cells, or bulk PBMC T cells (not recorded which). The sequence was obtained from a young man in good health.

This chain's CDR3 is CASSHAGLYSETQYF. J is TRBJ2-5 and V is TRBV4-3; TCRdb gives TRBD2 as the D gene, but with no DNA this cannot be confirmed. The CDR3 runs to 15 residues. The germline V gene encodes CDR1 LGHNA and CDR2 YSLEER.